These 19 T cell receptor beta chains came from one sample sequenced in a study of OX40 agonist ivuxolimab in advanced cancers. This table comes from immunoSEQ multiplex PCR, and its TCRdb copy is limited to in-frame clones, with some not included. The sample contains approximately 31,000 clones, over 85% of which appear only once. This specimen consisted of CD4+ or CD8+ T cells sorted from blood, obtained in a trial of the OX40 agonist ivuxolimab. Receptors originate from an adult with an advanced solid tumor such as melanoma, head and neck, liver or kidney cancer.

The chain uses TRBV5-1 and TRBJ1-3; no clear D gene. The CDR3 has 14 residues. The germline V gene encodes CDR1 SGHRS and CDR2 YFSETQ. Trimming removed 2 bases from V and 2 bases from J, with 8 bases in between. The CDR3 loop is CASSFGGTGNTIYF. The CDR3 nucleotides are TGCGCCAGCAGCTTCGGAGGGACTGGAAACACCATATATTTT.

The chain employs TRBV5-5 and TRBJ2-1; 9 nucleotides align to TRBD2. Losses at the gene ends were 5 bases for V and 8 bases for J; bases not matched to a gene: 14. CDR1 is SGHKS and CDR2 is YYEKEE in the germline V gene (reference sequence). CDR3 length: 16 residues. CDR3 loop: CASSSGLSGGYDEQFF. The CDR3 bases are TGTGCCAGCAGTTCGGGACTAAGCGGGGGGTATGATGAGCAGTTCTTC.

This rearrangement joins TRBV28 to TRBJ2-1; perhaps TRBD1 as D (6 bases). The CDR3 is 16 residues long. V was pared by 5 bases and J by 6 bases, with 20 bases between. Per the germline V gene, CDR1 is MDHEN and CDR2 is SYDVKM. The CDR3 spells CASSPPQGGAGNEQFF. Here the CDR3 DNA reads TGTGCCAGCAGTCCACCACAGGGCGGCGCGGGCAATGAGCAGTTCTTC. Full variable domain (rest looked up from reference TRBV28 and TRBJ2-1): DVKVTQSSRYLVKRTGEKVFLECVQDMDHENMFWYRQDPGLGLRLIYFSYDVKMKEKGDIPEGYSVSREKKERFSLILESASTNQTSMYLCASSPPQGGAGNEQFFGPGTRLTVL.

By sample share, this clone is medium-sized (0.01 to 0.1%). The chain links TRBV6-6 to TRBJ2-7, with D possibly being TRBD1 or TRBD2 (7 bases each). Germline CDR1 and CDR2: MNHNY and SVGAGI (reference sequence). This CDR3 spans 14 amino acids. V was trimmed by 5 bases and J by 3 bases, leaving 14 bases between them. The CDR3 is CASSPGGGGYEQYF. As DNA, the CDR3 is TGTGCCAGCAGTCCAGGGGGGGGAGGCTACGAGCAGTACTTC.

The chain has TRBV7-2 and TRBJ2-1; D ambiguous. The CDR3 has 12 residues. The germline V and J ends were trimmed by 1 base and 4 bases, with 2 bases remaining between them. The germline V gene encodes CDR1 SGHTA and CDR2 FQGNSA. The DNA of the CDR3 is TGTGCCAGCAGCTTAGTTTACAATGAGCAGTTCTTC. Translation: CASSLVYNEQFF.

About this clone: A read error may produce the germline difference seen at one junction end. The sample contains more than one DNA sequence encoding this CDR3. V and J are TRBV30 and TRBJ1-1; the D gene is possibly TRBD1 (5 bases). Germline CDR1 and CDR2: GTSNPN and SVGIG (reference sequence). This CDR3 contains 12 residues. CDR3 DNA sequence: TGTGCCTGGAGTTCGCCCCCAGACAGACTATCCTTT. This gives the protein CAWSSPPDRLSF.

This sequence joins TRBV9 and TRBJ2-1; D gene uncertain. V gave up 0 bases and J gave up 0 bases, with 4 bases separating them. From germline, CDR1 is SGDLS and CDR2 YYNGEE. The CDR3 loop spans 14 amino acids. The DNA of the CDR3 is TGTGCCAGCAGCGTAGGGAGCTCCTACAATGAGCAGTTCTTC. Residues: CASSVGSSYNEQFF.

V usage is TRBV27 and J usage is TRBJ1-1, with D possibly matching TRBD1 (5 bases). CDR3 size: 17 residues. V lost 6 bases and J 6 bases, leaving 26 bases between the germline ends. CDR1 and CDR2 from the germline V gene are MNHEY and SMNVEV (reference sequence). The CDR3 spells CASRPESGEEWGSEAFF. CDR3 nucleotides: TGTGCCAGCAGACCCGAGTCTGGGGAGGAATGGGGGTCTGAAGCTTTCTTT.

The gene calls are TRBV4-1 and TRBJ2-7; 11 bases align to TRBD2. The CDR3 has 14 residues. The germline V gene has CDR1 MGHRA and CDR2 YSYEKL. Losses at the gene ends were 3 bases for V and 3 bases for J; bases not matched to a gene: 1. CDR3 sequence reads: CASSHGTSGYEQYF. As DNA, the CDR3 is TGCGCCAGCAGCCACGGGACTAGCGGCTACGAGCAGTACTTC.

This clone was counted a single time. The chain combines TRBV29-1 with TRBJ1-2; D call uncertain. V gave up 6 bases and J gave up 3 bases, with 17 bases separating them. This CDR3 has 14 amino acids. Looked up from germline, CDR1 is SQVTM and CDR2 is ANQGSEA. CDR3 DNA: TGCAGCGTCCACCTAGACCCGCCCTACTATGGCTACACCTTC. Protein product: CSVHLDPPYYGYTF.

This chain uses TRBV10-3 with TRBJ2-5; the D gene could be TRBD1 or TRBD2 (6 bases each). CDR3 length equals 14 residues. The germline V gene has CDR1 ENHRY and CDR2 SYGVKD. V shed 0 bases and J shed 4 bases, with 9 bases lying between them. The CDR3 here is CAISESTGAETQYF. The CDR3 region has the DNA TGTGCCATCAGTGAGTCAACGGGGGCAGAGACCCAGTACTTC.

This chain uses TRBV5-4 with TRBJ2-3, with TRBD2 matching 9 bases. This CDR3 has 14 amino acids. CDR1 is SGHNT and CDR2 is YYREEE in the germline V gene (reference sequence). The V and J ends lost 4 bases and 7 bases, in that order; junction bases with no gene match: 7. The chain's CDR3 is CASSPVSGSNTQYF. The CDR3 coding sequence is TGTGCCAGCAGCCCAGTTAGCGGGAGCAATACGCAGTATTTT. The full variable domain, with the rest looked up from reference TRBV5-4 and TRBJ2-3, is ETGVTQSPTHLIKTRGQQVTLRCSSQSGHNTVSWYQQALGQGPQFIFQYYREEENGRGNFPPRFSGLQFPNYSSELNVNALELDDSALYLCASSPVSGSNTQYFGPGTRLTVL.

The rearrangement joins TRBV7-8 to TRBJ2-5; D is possibly TRBD1 (6 bases). Between the trimmed V and J ends, which lost 2 bases and 5 bases, there was a span of 12 bases. Germline V gene sequence: CDR1 SGHVS, CDR2 FQNEAQ. This CDR3 comprises 14 residues. The CDR3 DNA follows: TGTGCCAGCAGCTTACAGGGGTTGGGGGAGACCCAGTACTTC. Translating it yields CASSLQGLGETQYF.

V gene TRBV7-8 combines with J gene TRBJ1-4, with D unclear. This CDR3 spans 16 amino acids. Trimming removed 0 bases from V and 0 bases from J, with 8 bases in between. From germline, CDR1 is SGHVS and CDR2 FQNEAQ. This CDR3 reads CASSLASGTTNEKLFF. For the CDR3, the DNA is TGTGCCAGCAGCTTAGCTTCCGGCACAACTAATGAAAAACTGTTTTTT. Full variable domain (rest looked up from reference TRBV7-8 and TRBJ1-4): GAGVSQSPRYKVAKRGQDVALRCDPISGHVSLFWYQQALGQGPEFLTYFQNEAQLDKSGLPSDRFFAERPEGSVSTLKIQRTQQEDSAVYLCASSLASGTTNEKLFFGSGTQLSVL.

In nucleotides, the CDR3 is TGTGCCAGCAGCTTAGCCAAGGGCGAGCAGTACTTC. It translates to CASSLAKGEQYF. The V call is TRBV13, the J call TRBJ2-7; D unclear. Trimming removed 1 base at V and 6 bases at J, with 7 bases between. The CDR3 covers 12 residues. Germline V CDR1 and CDR2: PRHDT, FYEKMQ (reference sequence).

This chain joins TRBV7-8 and TRBJ2-7; TRBD2 matches at 8 bases. The junction had 5 bases not matched to a gene; V was cut back by 2 bases and J by 2 bases. The V gene's germline CDR1 is SGHVS and CDR2 FQNEAQ. This CDR3 is built from 15 residues. The CDR3 loop reads CASSLLRGAPYEQYF. The CDR3 DNA reads TGTGCCAGCAGCTTATTGCGGGGGGCCCCCTACGAGCAGTACTTC.

In its sample, this clone was seen once. The chain couples TRBV18 to TRBJ1-1, with D tentatively TRBD1 (6 bases). V was cut by 6 bases and J by 4 bases, with 12 bases left in between. The CDR3 contains 13 residues. From germline, CDR1 is KGHSH and CDR2 LQKENI. The DNA for the CDR3 is TGTGCCAGCTCCTTACAGGGTGGCACTGAAGCTTTCTTT. It encodes CASSLQGGTEAFF.

The chain employs TRBV15 and TRBJ2-7; unclear D gene. The CDR3 sequence is 14 residues long. Germline V gene lookup returns CDR1 LNHNV and CDR2 YYDKDF (reference sequence). V gave up 4 bases and J gave up 5 bases, with 15 bases separating them. The CDR3 loop reads CATSTFMGIDEQYF. The CDR3 nucleotides are TGTGCCACCAGCACCTTTATGGGTATCGACGAGCAGTACTTC.

The V call is TRBV19, the J call TRBJ2-2, with unresolved D. Looked up from germline, CDR1 is LNHDA and CDR2 is SQIVND (reference sequence). The V end lost 3 bases, the J end lost 1 base, and 9 bases lay between the germline ends. This CDR3 contains 15 residues. The CDR3 spells CASSISAVNTGELFF. The CDR3 nucleotides are TGTGCCAGTAGTATCTCGGCTGTGAACACCGGGGAGCTGTTTTTT.